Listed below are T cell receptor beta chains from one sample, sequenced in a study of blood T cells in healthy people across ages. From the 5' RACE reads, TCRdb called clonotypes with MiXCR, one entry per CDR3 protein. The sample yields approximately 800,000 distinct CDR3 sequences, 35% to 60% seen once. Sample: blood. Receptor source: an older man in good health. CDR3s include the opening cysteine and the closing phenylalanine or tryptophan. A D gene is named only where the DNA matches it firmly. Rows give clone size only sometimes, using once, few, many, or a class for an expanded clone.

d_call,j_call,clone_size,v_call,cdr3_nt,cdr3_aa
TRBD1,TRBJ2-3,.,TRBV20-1,TGCAGTGCCGGGGACAGGGGAGGCCCAGATACGCAGTATTTT,CSAGDRGGPDTQYF
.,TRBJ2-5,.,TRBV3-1,TGTGCCAGCAGCCAACCTCGGGGCGGAGAGACCCAGTACTTC,CASSQPRGGETQYF
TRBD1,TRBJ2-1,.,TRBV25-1,TGTGCCAGCAGTGAACCGGGACAGCACAATAAGCAGTTCTTC,CASSEPGQHNKQFF
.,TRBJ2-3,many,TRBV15,TGTGCCACCAGCAGAGATCGGGTGGCAGATACGCAGTATTTT,CATSRDRVADTQYF
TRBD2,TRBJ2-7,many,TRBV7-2,TGTGCCAGCAGCCCTAGGACTAGCGGGGACTACGAGCAGTACTTC,CASSPRTSGDYEQYF
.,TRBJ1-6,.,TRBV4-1,TGCGCCAGCAGCCAAGACCGCTATAATTCACCCCTCCACTTT,CASSQDRYNSPLHF
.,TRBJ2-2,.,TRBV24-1,TGTGCCACCTCGCGGTCTAAGGGGGAAGGGACCGGGGAGCTGTTTTTT,CATSRSKGEGTGELFF
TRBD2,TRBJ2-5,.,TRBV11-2,TGTGCCAGCAGCGAAAGCGGGAGTTTAAATGAGCAGTACTTC,CASSESGSLNEQYF
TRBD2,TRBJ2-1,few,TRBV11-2,TGTGCCAGCAGCTTAAGATCAGGAGCGGGAGGGTTACGGAATGAGCAGTTCTTC,CASSLRSGAGGLRNEQFF
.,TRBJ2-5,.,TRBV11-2,TGTGCCAGCAGCTTAGATCGGGATGTGACCCAGTACTTC,CASSLDRDVTQYF
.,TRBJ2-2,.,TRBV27,TGTGCCAGCAGTTGGGGCGGGTATGAAACCGGGGAGCTGTTTTTT,CASSWGGYETGELFF
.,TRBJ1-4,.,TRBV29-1,TGCAACGTTGCCCCCTCGGGCAGGGGCGATGAAAAACTGTTTTTT,CNVAPSGRGDEKLFF
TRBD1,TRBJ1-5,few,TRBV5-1,TGCGCCAGCAGCTTAGGGGGCGCCGGGGGGGGTCAGCCCCAGCATTTT,CASSLGGAGGGQPQHF
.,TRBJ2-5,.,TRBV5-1,TGCGCCAGCAGCCTGGAGGGTGATCCAGAGACCCAGTACTTC,CASSLEGDPETQYF
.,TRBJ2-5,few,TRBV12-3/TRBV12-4,TGTGCCAGCAGTGGGTCGTACCAAGAGACCCAGTACTTC,CASSGSYQETQYF
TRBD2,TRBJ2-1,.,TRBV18,TGTGCCAGCTCATTGACTAGCGGGAAATACAATGAGCAGTTCTTC,CASSLTSGKYNEQFF
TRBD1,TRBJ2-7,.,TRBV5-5,TGTGCCAGCAGCCCCGGACAGGCGACGGCCCACGAGCAGTACTTC,CASSPGQATAHEQYF
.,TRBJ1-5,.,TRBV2,TGTGCCAGCAGTAGGGGGTATAGCAATCAGCCCCAGCATTTT,CASSRGYSNQPQHF
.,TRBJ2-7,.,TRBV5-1,TGCGCCAGCAGTTCTCAACAGGGCTACGAGCAGTACTTC,CASSSQQGYEQYF
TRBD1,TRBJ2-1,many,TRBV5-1,TGTGCCAGCAGCTTAGTACAGGGGGCGCACAATGAGCAGTTCTTC,CASSLVQGAHNEQFF
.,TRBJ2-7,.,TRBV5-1,TGCGCCAGCCCCCCTGCGGGATCCTATGAGCAGTACTTC,CASPPAGSYEQYF
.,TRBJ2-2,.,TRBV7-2,TGTGCCAGCAGCCTAGGACGAGCGGAAACCGGGGAGCTGTTTTTT,CASSLGRAETGELFF
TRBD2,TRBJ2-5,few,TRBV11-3,TGTGCCAGCAGCTTGGGAGGGAGTGGGGAGACCCAGTACTTC,CASSLGGSGETQYF
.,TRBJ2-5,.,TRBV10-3,TGTGCCATCAGTGAGTCCCTGGGGAGACTCCAAGAGACCCAGTACTTC,CAISESLGRLQETQYF
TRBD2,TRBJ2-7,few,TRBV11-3,TGTGCCAGCAGCTCGGGACTAGCGGGCGGCGAGCAGTACTTC,CASSSGLAGGEQYF
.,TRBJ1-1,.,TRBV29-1,TGCAGCGTTGCCTTTGGGGACACTGAAGCTTTCTTT,CSVAFGDTEAFF
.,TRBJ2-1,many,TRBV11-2,TGTGCCAGCAGCTTAGGAGGCAGGGTCAATGAGCAGTTCTTC,CASSLGGRVNEQFF
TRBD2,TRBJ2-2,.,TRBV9,TGTGCCAGCAGCGTAGCACTAGCGGGGGGCCGGAACACCGGGGAGCTGTTTTTT,CASSVALAGGRNTGELFF
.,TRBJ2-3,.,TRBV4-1,TGCGCCAGCAGCCAAGATGGGTCCGGGGGTGGATCAGATACGCAGTATTTT,CASSQDGSGGGSDTQYF